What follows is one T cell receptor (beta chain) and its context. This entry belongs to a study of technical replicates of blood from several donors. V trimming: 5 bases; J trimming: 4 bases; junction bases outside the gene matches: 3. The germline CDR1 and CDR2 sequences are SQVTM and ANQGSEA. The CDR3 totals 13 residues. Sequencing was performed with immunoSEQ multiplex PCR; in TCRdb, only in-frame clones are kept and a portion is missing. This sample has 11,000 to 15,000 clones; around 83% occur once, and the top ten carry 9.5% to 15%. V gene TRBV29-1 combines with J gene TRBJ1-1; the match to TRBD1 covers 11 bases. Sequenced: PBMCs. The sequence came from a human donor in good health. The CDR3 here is CSVKGQGGTEAFF. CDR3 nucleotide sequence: TGCAGCGTTAAGGGACAGGGGGGCACTGAAGCTTTCTTT.